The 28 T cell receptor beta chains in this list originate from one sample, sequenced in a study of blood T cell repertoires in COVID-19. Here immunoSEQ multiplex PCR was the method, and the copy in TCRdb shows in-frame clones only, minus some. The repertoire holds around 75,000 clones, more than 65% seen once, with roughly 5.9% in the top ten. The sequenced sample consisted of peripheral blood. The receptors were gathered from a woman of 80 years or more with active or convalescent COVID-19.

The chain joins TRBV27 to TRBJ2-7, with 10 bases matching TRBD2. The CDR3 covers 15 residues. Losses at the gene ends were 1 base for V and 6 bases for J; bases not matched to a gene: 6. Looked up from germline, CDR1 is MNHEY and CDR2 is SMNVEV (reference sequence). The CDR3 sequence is CASSLWLAGASEQYF. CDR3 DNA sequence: TGTGCCAGCAGTTTATGGCTAGCGGGAGCATCCGAGCAGTACTTC.

CDR3 sequence: CASSYRGSGELFF. As DNA, the CDR3 is TGTGCCAGCAGTTATCGAGGGTCCGGGGAGCTGTTTTTT. The J gene is TRBJ2-2, the V gene TRBV6-2 or TRBV6-3, with D possibly TRBD2 on 5 matching bases. This CDR3 is built from 13 residues. Trimming cost V 3 bases and J 6 bases, with 8 bases left between them. CDR1 MNHEY and CDR2 SVGEGT come from the germline V gene.

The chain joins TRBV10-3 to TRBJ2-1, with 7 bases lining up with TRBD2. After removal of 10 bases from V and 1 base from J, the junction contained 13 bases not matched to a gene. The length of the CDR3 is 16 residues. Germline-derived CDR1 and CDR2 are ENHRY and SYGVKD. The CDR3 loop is CATLGYSSGSYNEQFF. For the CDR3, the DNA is TGTGCCACCCTAGGGTATTCTAGCGGATCCTACAATGAGCAGTTCTTC.

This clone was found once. DNA of the CDR3: TGCGCCAGCAGCCGCGAGGCGACAGGCTACACCGGGGAGCTGTTTTTT. As protein: CASSREATGYTGELFF. This rearrangement joins TRBV4-3 to TRBJ2-2, with D perhaps TRBD1 (6 bases). Germline V CDR1 and CDR2: LGHNA, YSLEER. V was shortened by 4 bases and J by 3 bases, with 15 bases between the two germline ends. This CDR3 comprises 16 residues.

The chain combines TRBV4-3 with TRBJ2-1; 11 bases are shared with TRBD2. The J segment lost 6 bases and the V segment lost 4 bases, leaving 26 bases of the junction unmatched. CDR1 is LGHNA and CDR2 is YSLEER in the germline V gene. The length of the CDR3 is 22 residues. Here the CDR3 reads CASSRLQAGAAAIAGGGNEQFF. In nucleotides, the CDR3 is TGCGCCAGCAGCCGTTTGCAGGCTGGGGCCGCGGCAATAGCGGGGGGGGGCAATGAGCAGTTCTTC.

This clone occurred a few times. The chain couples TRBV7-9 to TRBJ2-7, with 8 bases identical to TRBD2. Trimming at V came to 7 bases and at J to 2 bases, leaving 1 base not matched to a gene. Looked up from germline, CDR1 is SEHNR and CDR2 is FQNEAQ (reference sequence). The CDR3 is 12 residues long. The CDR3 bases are TGTGCCAGCACCGGGGGGGCCTACGAGCAGTACTTC. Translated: CASTGGAYEQYF.

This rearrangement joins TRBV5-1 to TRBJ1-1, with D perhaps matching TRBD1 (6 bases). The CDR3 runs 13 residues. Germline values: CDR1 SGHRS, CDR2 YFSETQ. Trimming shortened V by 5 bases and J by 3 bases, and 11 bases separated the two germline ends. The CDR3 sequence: CASSWEGDTEAFF. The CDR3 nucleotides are TGCGCCAGCAGTTGGGAGGGGGACACTGAAGCTTTCTTT.

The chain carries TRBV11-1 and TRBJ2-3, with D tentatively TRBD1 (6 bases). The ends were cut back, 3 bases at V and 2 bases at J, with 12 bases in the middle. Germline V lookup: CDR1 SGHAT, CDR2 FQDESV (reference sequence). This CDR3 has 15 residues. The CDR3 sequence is CASSFLDRSTDTQYF. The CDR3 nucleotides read TGTGCCAGCAGCTTTCTTGACAGGTCCACAGATACGCAGTATTTT.

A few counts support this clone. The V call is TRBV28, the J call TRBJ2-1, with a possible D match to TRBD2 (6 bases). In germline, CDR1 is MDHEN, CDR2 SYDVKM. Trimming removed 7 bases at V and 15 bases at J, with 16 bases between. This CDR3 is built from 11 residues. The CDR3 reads CASNSEEGPFF. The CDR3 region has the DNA TGTGCCAGCAACTCGGAGGAGGGGCCGTTCTTC.

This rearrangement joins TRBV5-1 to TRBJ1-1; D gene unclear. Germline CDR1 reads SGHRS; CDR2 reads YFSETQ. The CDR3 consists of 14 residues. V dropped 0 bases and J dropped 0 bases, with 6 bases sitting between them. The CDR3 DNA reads TGCGCCAGCAGCTTGGAACAGATGAACACTGAAGCTTTCTTT. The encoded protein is CASSLEQMNTEAFF.

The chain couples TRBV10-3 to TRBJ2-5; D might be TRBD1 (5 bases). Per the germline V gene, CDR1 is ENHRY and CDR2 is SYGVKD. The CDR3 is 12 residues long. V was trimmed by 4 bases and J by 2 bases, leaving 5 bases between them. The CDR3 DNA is TGTGCCATCAGTGGGACACAAGAGACCCAGTACTTC. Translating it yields CAISGTQETQYF.

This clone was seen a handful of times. The CDR3 DNA reads TGTGCCAGCAGCTTGGCGAGCGGGATTGAGCAGTTCTTC. Translating it yields CASSLASGIEQFF. The rearrangement links TRBV7-2 to TRBJ2-1; 7 bases agree with TRBD2. Germline CDR1 SGHTA, CDR2 FQGNSA. This CDR3 has 13 residues. The trim removed 3 bases at V and 9 bases at J, leaving 5 bases unmatched.

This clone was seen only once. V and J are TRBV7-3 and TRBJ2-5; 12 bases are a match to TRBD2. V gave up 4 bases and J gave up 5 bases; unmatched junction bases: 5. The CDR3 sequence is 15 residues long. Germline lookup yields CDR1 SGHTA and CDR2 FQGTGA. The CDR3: CASSSSGRAEETQYF. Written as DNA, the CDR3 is TGTGCCAGCAGCTCTAGCGGGAGGGCCGAGGAGACCCAGTACTTC.

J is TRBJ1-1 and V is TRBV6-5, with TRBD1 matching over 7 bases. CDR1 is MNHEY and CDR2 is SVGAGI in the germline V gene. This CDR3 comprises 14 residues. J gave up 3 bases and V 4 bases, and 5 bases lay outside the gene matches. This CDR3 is CASSWDRADTEAFF. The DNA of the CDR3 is TGTGCCAGCAGTTGGGACAGAGCGGACACTGAAGCTTTCTTT.

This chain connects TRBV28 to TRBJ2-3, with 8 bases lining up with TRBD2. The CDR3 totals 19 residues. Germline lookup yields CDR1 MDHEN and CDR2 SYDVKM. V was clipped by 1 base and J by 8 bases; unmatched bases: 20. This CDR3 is CASSLLVREGTRRLVTQYF. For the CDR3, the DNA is TGTGCCAGCAGTTTATTGGTGAGGGAGGGGACTAGGCGGCTAGTTACGCAGTATTTT.

This chain's CDR3 is CASSYLAGITYEQYF. The CDR3 region has the DNA TGTGCCAGCAGTTACCTAGCGGGAATAACCTACGAGCAGTACTTC. V gene TRBV6-5 combines with J gene TRBJ2-7; 9 bases line up with TRBD2. The J segment lost 2 bases and the V segment lost 2 bases, leaving 4 bases of the junction unmatched. The germline CDR1 and CDR2 sequences are MNHEY and SVGAGI. The CDR3 is 15 residues long.

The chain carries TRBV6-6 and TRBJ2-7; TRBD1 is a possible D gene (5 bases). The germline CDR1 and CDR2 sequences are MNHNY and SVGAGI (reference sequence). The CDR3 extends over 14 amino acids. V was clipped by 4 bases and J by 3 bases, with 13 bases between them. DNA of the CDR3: TGTGCCAGCAGTTCCGCTGGGCAGGGCTACGAGCAGTACTTC. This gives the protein CASSSAGQGYEQYF.

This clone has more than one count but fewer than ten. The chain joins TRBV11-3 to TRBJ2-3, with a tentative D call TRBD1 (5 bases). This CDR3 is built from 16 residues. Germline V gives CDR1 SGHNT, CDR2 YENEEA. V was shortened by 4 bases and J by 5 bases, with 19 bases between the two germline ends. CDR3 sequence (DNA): TGTGCCAGCAGCTCAGAGGACGGACATTTGGAAGATACGCAGTATTTT. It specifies CASSSEDGHLEDTQYF.

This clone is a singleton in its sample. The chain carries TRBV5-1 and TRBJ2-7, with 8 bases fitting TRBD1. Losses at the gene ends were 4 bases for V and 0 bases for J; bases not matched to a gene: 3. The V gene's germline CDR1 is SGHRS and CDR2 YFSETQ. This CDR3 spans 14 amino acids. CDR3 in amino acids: CASSPDRASYEQYF. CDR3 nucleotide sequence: TGCGCCAGCAGCCCGGACAGGGCCTCCTACGAGCAGTACTTC. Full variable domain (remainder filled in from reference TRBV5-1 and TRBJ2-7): KAGVTQTPRYLIKTRGQQVTLSCSPISGHRSVSWYQQTPGQGLQFLFEYFSETQRNKGNFPGRFSGRQFSNSRSEMNVSTLELGDSALYLCASSPDRASYEQYFGPGTRLTVT.

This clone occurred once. The CDR3 sequence is CASSPTSGSGETQYF. The DNA for the CDR3 is TGTGCCAGCTCACCGACTAGCGGGAGTGGTGAGACCCAGTACTTC. This chain uses TRBV18 with TRBJ2-5; the match to TRBD2 covers 12 bases. CDR3 size: 15 residues. The germline CDR1 and CDR2 sequences are KGHSH and LQKENI. J lost 5 bases, V lost 3 bases, and 4 bases had no gene match.

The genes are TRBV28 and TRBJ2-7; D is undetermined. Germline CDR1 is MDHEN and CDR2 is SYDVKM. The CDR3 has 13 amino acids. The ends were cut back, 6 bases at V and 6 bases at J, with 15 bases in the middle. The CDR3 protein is CASRGGSRREQYF. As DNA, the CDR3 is TGTGCCAGCAGAGGCGGTAGCAGACGCGAGCAGTACTTC.

For the CDR3, the DNA is TGTGCCAGCAGTTACGAATATTCGGGGGCTAACTATGGCTACACCTTC. Translated, it gives CASSYEYSGANYGYTF. The chain couples TRBV6-5 to TRBJ1-2; the D gene is possibly TRBD1 (5 bases). V was clipped by 2 bases and J by 0 bases, with 13 bases between them. CDR1 is MNHEY, CDR2 SVGAGI, per germline. The CDR3 sequence is 16 residues long.

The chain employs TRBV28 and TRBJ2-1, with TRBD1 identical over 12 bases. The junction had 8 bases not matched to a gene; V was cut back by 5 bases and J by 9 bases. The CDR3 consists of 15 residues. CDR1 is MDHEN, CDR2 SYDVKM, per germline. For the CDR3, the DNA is TGTGCCAGCAGTCGGGACAGGGGGCTTAGGAGTGAGCAGTTCTTC. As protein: CASSRDRGLRSEQFF.

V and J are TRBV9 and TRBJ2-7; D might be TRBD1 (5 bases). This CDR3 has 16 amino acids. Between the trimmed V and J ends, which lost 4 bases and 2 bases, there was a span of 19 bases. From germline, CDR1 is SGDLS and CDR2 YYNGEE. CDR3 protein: CASSPDQGKNAYEQYF. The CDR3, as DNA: TGTGCCAGCAGCCCAGACCAGGGTAAGAATGCCTACGAGCAGTACTTC.

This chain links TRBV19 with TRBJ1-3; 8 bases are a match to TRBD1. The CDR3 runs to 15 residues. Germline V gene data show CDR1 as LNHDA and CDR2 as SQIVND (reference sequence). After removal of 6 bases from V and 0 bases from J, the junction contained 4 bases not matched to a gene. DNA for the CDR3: TGTGCCAGTAGGTGGGGGACAGGCTCTGGAAACACCATATATTTT. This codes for CASRWGTGSGNTIYF.

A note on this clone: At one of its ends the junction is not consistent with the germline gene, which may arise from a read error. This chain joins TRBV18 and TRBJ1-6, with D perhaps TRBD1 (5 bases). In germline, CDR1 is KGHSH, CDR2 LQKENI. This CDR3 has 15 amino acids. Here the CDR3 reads CASSPLRGGTLPLSF. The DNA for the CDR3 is TGTGCCAGCTCACCATTAAGGGGCGGGACGCTCCCTTTATCGTTT.

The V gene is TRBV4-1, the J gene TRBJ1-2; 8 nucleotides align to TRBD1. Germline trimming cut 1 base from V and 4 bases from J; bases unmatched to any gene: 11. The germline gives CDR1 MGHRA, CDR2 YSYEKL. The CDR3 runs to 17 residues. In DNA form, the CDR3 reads TGCGCCAGCAGCCAAGCCGCCGGACAGGGTTCCACCTATGGCTACACCTTC. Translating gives CASSQAAGQGSTYGYTF.

The CDR3 region is CASKPDPFGGGQPQHF. CDR3 DNA: TGTGCCAGCAAACCAGACCCCTTTGGGGGCGGCCAGCCCCAGCATTTT. The V gene is TRBV28, the J gene TRBJ1-5, with TRBD1 as a possible D gene (6 bases). The CDR3 is 16 residues long. Trimming took off 7 bases at V and 7 bases at J, with 23 bases between the two ends. Germline V CDR1 and CDR2: MDHEN, SYDVKM. Filled out from reference TRBV28 and TRBJ1-5, the complete variable domain reads DVKVTQSSRYLVKRTGEKVFLECVQDMDHENMFWYRQDPGLGLRLIYFSYDVKMKEKGDIPEGYSVSREKKERFSLILESASTNQTSMYLCASKPDPFGGGQPQHFGDGTRLSIL.